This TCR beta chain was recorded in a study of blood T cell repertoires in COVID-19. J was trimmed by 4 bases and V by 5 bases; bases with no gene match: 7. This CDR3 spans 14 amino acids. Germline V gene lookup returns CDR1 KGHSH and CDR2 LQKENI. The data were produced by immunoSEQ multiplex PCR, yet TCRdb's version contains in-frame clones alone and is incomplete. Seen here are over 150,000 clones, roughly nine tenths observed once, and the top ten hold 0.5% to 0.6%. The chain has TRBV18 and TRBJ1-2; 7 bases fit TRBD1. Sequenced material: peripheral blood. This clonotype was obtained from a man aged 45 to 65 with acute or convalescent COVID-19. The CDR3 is CASSADRLSYGYTF. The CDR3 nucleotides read TGTGCCAGCTCAGCGGACAGGCTAAGCTATGGCTACACCTTC.